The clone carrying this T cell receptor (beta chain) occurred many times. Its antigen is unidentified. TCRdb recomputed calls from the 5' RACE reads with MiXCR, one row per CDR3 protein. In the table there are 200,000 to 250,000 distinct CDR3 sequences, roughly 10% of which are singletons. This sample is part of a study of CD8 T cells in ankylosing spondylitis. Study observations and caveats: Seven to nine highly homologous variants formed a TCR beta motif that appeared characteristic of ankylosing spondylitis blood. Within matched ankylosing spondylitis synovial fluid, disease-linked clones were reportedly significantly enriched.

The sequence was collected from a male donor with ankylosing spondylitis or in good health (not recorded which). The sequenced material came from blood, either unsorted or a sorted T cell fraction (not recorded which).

The CDR3 sequence: CASSLAGTSATDTQYF. In DNA, the CDR3 is TGTGCCAGCAGTTTGGCCGGGACTAGCGCCACAGATACGCAGTATTTT. V is TRBV28 and J is TRBJ2-3, with 10 bases identical to TRBD2. The CDR3 extends over 16 amino acids. Looked up from germline, CDR1 is MDHEN and CDR2 is SYDVKM. The junction had 5 bases not matched to a gene; V was cut back by 3 bases and J by 2 bases.